A selection of T cell receptor beta chains follows, all from one sample in a study of a mutant IDH1 vaccine in newly diagnosed glioma. Their antigens are not known. Assay used: immunoSEQ multiplex PCR; TCRdb lists only in-frame clones, some missing. The sample contains roughly 30,000 clones, roughly four fifths of which appear only once. Here the sequenced sample was PBMCs, taken from a glioma patient whose treatment included an IDH1 peptide vaccine. These receptors originate from a man aged 30 to 39 with glioma. CDR3s include the opening cysteine and the closing phenylalanine or tryptophan. A D gene is named only where the DNA matches it firmly. Clone size is given for some rows only: seen once, a few or many times, or a class if the clone is expanded.

J gene	clone size	D gene	V gene	CDR3 DNA	CDR3 protein
TRBJ1-2	once	.	TRBV23-1	TGCGCCAGCAGCCTTGAAAACAGGTATCTCTCCTATGGCTACACCTTC	CASSLENRYLSYGYTF
TRBJ2-2	.	.	TRBV7-3	TGTGCCAGCAGCTTAAAGGGGTCAGGGGAGCTGTTTTTT	CASSLKGSGELFF
TRBJ2-3	few	.	TRBV7-2	TGTGCCAGCAGCCTTGGTAGTGGTCCGCAGTATTTT	CASSLGSGPQYF
TRBJ1-6	.	.	TRBV5-6	TGTGCCAGCAGCTCAAATAATTCACCCCTCCACTTT	CASSSNNSPLHF
TRBJ1-5	few	.	TRBV30	TGTGCCTGGAGTGGGACAGTCAATCAGGCCCAGCATTTT	CAWSGTVNQAQHF
TRBJ1-6	.	.	TRBV19	TGTGCCAGTAGCCAGGGTTATTGGTCACCCCTCCACTTT	CASSQGYWSPLHF
TRBJ2-2	once	.	TRBV30	TGTGCCACAAAAAACGGACAGACCTACACCGGGGAGCTGTTTTTT	CATKNGQTYTGELFF
TRBJ2-2	.	.	TRBV5-4	TGTGCCAGCAGCTTCGGGACTTCCACCGGGGAGCTGTTTTTT	CASSFGTSTGELFF
TRBJ1-1	few	.	TRBV7-3	TGTGCCAGCAGCTTACAGGGAAACACTGAAGCTTTCTTT	CASSLQGNTEAFF
TRBJ2-1	.	.	TRBV5-1	TGCGCCAGCAGCTTGGGAGTGGGAGCGATCTCCTACAATGAGCAGTTCTTC	CASSLGVGAISYNEQFF
TRBJ2-6	.	TRBD1	TRBV7-8	TGTGCCAGCAGCTTAAGGGCCGGGACAGTCGGCTCTGGGGCCAACGTCCTGACTTTC	CASSLRAGTVGSGANVLTF
TRBJ2-7	.	TRBD2	TRBV29-1	TGCAGCGCTTACGGGACTAGCGGGAATTGGGAGCAGTACTTC	CSAYGTSGNWEQYF
TRBJ1-2	.	.	TRBV6-1	TGTGCCAGCAGTGAAGCGCAGGACAGACCTTATGGCTACACCTTC	CASSEAQDRPYGYTF
TRBJ1-2	.	.	TRBV7-8	TGTGCCAGCAGCGATAAGGTTCGGCAGCTCTATGGCTACACCTTC	CASSDKVRQLYGYTF
TRBJ1-2	.	.	TRBV6-1	TGTGCCAGCAGTGAGAGACGCGGAACAGGGAACTATGGCTACACCTTC	CASSERRGTGNYGYTF
TRBJ1-5	.	.	TRBV5-1	TGCGCCAGCAGCCCGGAAGGGGGGTATAGCAATCAGCCCCAGCATTTT	CASSPEGGYSNQPQHF
TRBJ1-1	few	.	TRBV27	TGTGCCAGCAGTTCCTACTCCAGGGTGGACACTGAAGCTTTCTTT	CASSSYSRVDTEAFF
TRBJ2-2	few	.	TRBV5-1	TGCGCCAGCAGCTTGGACAGACCCGGCGGGGAGCTGTTTTTT	CASSLDRPGGELFF
TRBJ2-1	.	TRBD2	TRBV27	TGTGCCAGCAGTCTAACGCAGCGGGAGCCCCTCTACAATGAGCAGTTCTTC	CASSLTQREPLYNEQFF
TRBJ2-4	.	.	TRBV5-1	TGCGCCAGCAGCTTGGCCGAACAGCTAGGAGACATTCAGTACTTC	CASSLAEQLGDIQYF
TRBJ2-7	.	.	TRBV7-3	TGTGCCAGCAGCGTGGGGGGACCCACCTACGAGCAGTACTTC	CASSVGGPTYEQYF
TRBJ1-1	.	.	TRBV6-1	TGTGCCAGCACCATGGGGAACACTGAAGCTTTCTTT	CASTMGNTEAFF
TRBJ2-1	.	TRBD1	TRBV5-1	TGCGCCAGCAGCCTTGGAGACAGGGAACAGTTCTTC	CASSLGDREQFF
TRBJ1-4	.	.	TRBV5-6	TGTGCCAGCAGCCGCGTTGGGAGGGGAGGACAAGAAAAACTGTTTTTT	CASSRVGRGGQEKLFF
TRBJ1-4	.	.	TRBV30	TGTGCCCCACTTCGACAGGCGTATAATGAAAAACTGTTTTTT	CAPLRQAYNEKLFF
TRBJ2-5	.	.	TRBV4-3	TGCGCCAGCAGCCAACAATTATCACAGGGAGGAGAGACCCAGTACTTC	CASSQQLSQGGETQYF
TRBJ1-3	.	.	TRBV5-4	TGTGCCAGCAGCTACTCCAGGGGAGGGAAGGCCGGAAACACCATATATTTT	CASSYSRGGKAGNTIYF
TRBJ2-2	.	TRBD1	TRBV10-3	TGTGCCAGCTTAGGGACAGGGGGCACCGGGGAGCTGTTTTTT	CASLGTGGTGELFF
TRBJ2-1	.	TRBD1	TRBV5-1	TGCGCCAGCAGCTCTGGACAGGGGGCTGATGAGCAGTTCTTC	CASSSGQGADEQFF
TRBJ1-5	few	TRBD1	TRBV30	TGTGCCTGGGCGACAGGGCCACATCAGCCCCAGCATTTT	CAWATGPHQPQHF
TRBJ1-6	.	.	TRBV30	TGTGCCTGGACAGGGGAAAATAATTCACCCCTCCACTTT	CAWTGENNSPLHF
TRBJ2-5	.	.	TRBV30	TGTGCCTGGAGGGCTTCGGAGACCCAGTACTTC	CAWRASETQYF
TRBJ2-2	.	.	TRBV5-1	TGCGCCAGCAGTCCGGGGACGAACACCGGGGAGCTGTTTTTT	CASSPGTNTGELFF
TRBJ1-1	.	.	TRBV30	TGTGCCTGGTCGGGCCTCCTAATGAACACTGAAGCTTTCTTT	CAWSGLLMNTEAFF
TRBJ1-1	few	.	TRBV5-1	TGCGCCAGCAGAATAGACATTATGAACACTGAAGCTTTCTTT	CASRIDIMNTEAFF
TRBJ1-5	.	.	TRBV25-1	TGTGCCAGCAGTGAGCCCGGGTCCAATCAGCCCCAGCATTTT	CASSEPGSNQPQHF
TRBJ1-4	.	.	TRBV5-8	TGTGCCAGCAGCTTGGGGCAGTTCTATGAAAAACTGTTTTTT	CASSLGQFYEKLFF
TRBJ1-3	.	TRBD1	TRBV5-1	TGCGCCAGCAGCTTGGTCGGGACAGTAGGCGGAAACACCATATATTTT	CASSLVGTVGGNTIYF
TRBJ2-7	.	.	TRBV11-2	TGTGCCAGCAGCTACGGAGCCACCTACGAGCAGTACTTC	CASSYGATYEQYF
TRBJ2-5	.	.	TRBV2	TGTGCCAGCAGTGAACAGGGTGGACAAGAGACCCAGTACTTC	CASSEQGGQETQYF
TRBJ2-5	.	.	TRBV19	TGTGCCAGTAGTATGGGAGAGACCCAGTACTTC	CASSMGETQYF
TRBJ1-2	.	.	TRBV4-3	TGCGCCAGCAGCCACCTCGTGGATACCCGGCCGCGCTATGGCTACACCTTC	CASSHLVDTRPRYGYTF
TRBJ2-3	.	TRBD2	TRBV7-8	TGTGCCAGCAGCTTAGCCAGCGGGACGACAGATACGCAGTATTTT	CASSLASGTTDTQYF
TRBJ2-3	.	TRBD2	TRBV4-3	TGCGCCAGCAGCCAAGTATTCCTAGCGGGGGGGCTAAGCACAGATACGCAGTATTTT	CASSQVFLAGGLSTDTQYF
TRBJ2-7	.	TRBD2	TRBV6-5	TGTGCCAGCAGTTACTCGGGAGGGAGACTCAACGAGCAGTACTTC	CASSYSGGRLNEQYF
TRBJ1-6	.	.	TRBV25-1	TGTGCCAGCAGGGCCCCTTCTTCACCCCTCCACTTT	CASRAPSSPLHF
TRBJ1-1	.	.	TRBV18	TGTGCCAGCTCATTGGCAGGAAACACTGAAGCTTTCTTT	CASSLAGNTEAFF
TRBJ2-2	.	.	TRBV19	TGTGCCAGTATGGAACTCGTTATCGCAACCGGGGAGCTGTTTTTT	CASMELVIATGELFF
TRBJ1-5	.	.	TRBV29-1	TGCAGCGTTGCTGAAAGGGACGGCAATCAGCCCCAGCATTTT	CSVAERDGNQPQHF
TRBJ1-1	few	TRBD1	TRBV25-1	TGTGCCAGCAAAAGGACAGGCGAAGAAGCTTTCTTT	CASKRTGEEAFF
TRBJ1-1	.	.	TRBV6-5	TGTGCCAGCAGTTGGCAGGAGAACACTGAAGCTTTCTTT	CASSWQENTEAFF
TRBJ1-1	.	.	TRBV5-5	TGTGCCAGCAGCTTCGGACAGAACACTGAAGCTTTTTTT	CASSFGQNTEAFF
TRBJ1-2	.	.	TRBV27	TGTGCCAGCAGTCCGCACAGGATTAACTATGGCTACACCTTC	CASSPHRINYGYTF
TRBJ1-1	.	.	TRBV5-6	TGTGCCAGCAGCTTATCGGGGGAGCGGGGGAACACTGAAGCTTTCTTT	CASSLSGERGNTEAFF
TRBJ2-5	.	.	TRBV5-6	TGTGCCAGCAGCTTCCAAGAGACCCAGTACTTC	CASSFQETQYF
TRBJ1-3	.	.	TRBV30	TGTGCCTTGGGGAGGGGGAACACCATATATTTT	CALGRGNTIYF
TRBJ1-3	.	.	TRBV14	TGTGCCAGCAGCCGAGAGATGGGAAGCTCTGGAAACACCATATATTTT	CASSREMGSSGNTIYF
TRBJ2-6	.	.	TRBV9	TGTGCCAGCAGCGTTCCAGGGTCTGGGGCCAACGTCCTGACTTTC	CASSVPGSGANVLTF
TRBJ1-1	once	.	TRBV18	TGTGCCAGCTCACCCGTTGAAAACACTGAAGCTTTCTTT	CASSPVENTEAFF
TRBJ1-1	few	.	TRBV28	TGTGCCAGCTACCAAACAGGGCCACACACTGAAGCTTTCTTT	CASYQTGPHTEAFF